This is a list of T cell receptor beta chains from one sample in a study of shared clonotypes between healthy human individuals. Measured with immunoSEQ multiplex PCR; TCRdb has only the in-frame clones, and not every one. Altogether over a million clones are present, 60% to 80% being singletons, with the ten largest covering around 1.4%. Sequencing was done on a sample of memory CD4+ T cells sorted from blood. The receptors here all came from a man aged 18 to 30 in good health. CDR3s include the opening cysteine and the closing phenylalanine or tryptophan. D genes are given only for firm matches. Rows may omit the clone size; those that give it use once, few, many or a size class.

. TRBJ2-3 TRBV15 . CATSTAYSTDTQYF TGTGCCACCAGCACAGCGTACAGCACAGATACGCAGTATTTT
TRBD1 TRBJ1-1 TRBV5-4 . CASSLRAGGGTEAFF TGTGCCAGCAGCTTGAGGGCAGGGGGCGGAACTGAAGCTTTCTTT
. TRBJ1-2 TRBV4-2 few CASSQGAPSYGYTF TGTGCCAGCAGCCAAGGGGCCCCCTCCTATGGCTACACCTTC
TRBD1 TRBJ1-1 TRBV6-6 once CASSRSPDRVYTEAFF TGTGCCAGCAGCCGGTCGCCAGACAGGGTGTACACTGAAGCTTTCTTT
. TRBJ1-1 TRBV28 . CASSVRDGPWATNTEAFF TGTGCCAGCAGCGTGAGGGATGGCCCGTGGGCTACAAACACTGAAGCTTTCTTT
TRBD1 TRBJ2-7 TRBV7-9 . CASTLQGVSTYEQYF TGTGCCAGCACCCTTCAGGGGGTCTCTACTTACGAGCAGTACTTC
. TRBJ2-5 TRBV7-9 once CASSLGQDGLETQYF TGTGCCAGCAGCTTAGGTCAAGACGGCCTAGAGACCCAGTACTTC
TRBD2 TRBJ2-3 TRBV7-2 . CASSRTSGGAKDTQYF TGTGCCAGCAGCCGGACTAGCGGGGGGGCAAAGGATACGCAGTATTTT
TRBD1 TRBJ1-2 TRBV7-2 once CASSLGTGRTEGGYTF TGTGCCAGCAGCTTAGGGACAGGGAGGACAGAGGGAGGCTACACCTTC
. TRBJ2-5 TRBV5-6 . CASSPDHQETQYF TGTGCCAGCAGTCCGGACCACCAAGAGACCCAGTACTTC
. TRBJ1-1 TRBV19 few CASSIREGGTEAFF TGTGCCAGTAGTATTAGAGAAGGTGGCACTGAAGCTTTCTTT
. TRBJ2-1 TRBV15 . CATSRDRGLVYNEQFF TGTGCCACCAGCAGAGACAGGGGACTCGTCTACAATGAGCAGTTCTTC
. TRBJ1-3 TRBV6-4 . CASSDTAGNTIYF TGTGCCAGCAGTGACACGGCCGGAAACACCATATATTTT
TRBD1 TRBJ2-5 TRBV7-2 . CASSVRGQGDQETQYF TGTGCCAGCAGCGTAAGGGGACAGGGGGACCAAGAGACCCAGTACTTC
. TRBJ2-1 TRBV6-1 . CASSVAGSHNEQFF TGTGCCAGCAGTGTAGCCGGGAGCCACAATGAGCAGTTCTTC
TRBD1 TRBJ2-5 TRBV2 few CASSSDRGETQYF TGTGCCAGCAGTTCTGACAGGGGGGAGACCCAGTACTTC
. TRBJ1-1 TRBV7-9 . CASERVAEAFF TGTGCCAGCGAGAGGGTGGCTGAAGCTTTCTTT
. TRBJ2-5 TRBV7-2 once CASSLGRETQYF TGTGCCAGCAGCTTAGGGCGGGAGACCCAGTACTTC
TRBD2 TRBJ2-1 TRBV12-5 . CASGAPSGSSYNEQFF TGTGCTAGTGGTGCTCCTAGCGGGAGCTCCTACAATGAGCAGTTCTTC
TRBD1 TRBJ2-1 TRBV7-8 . CASSLDRTGGEQFF TGTGCCAGCAGCTTAGACCGGACAGGGGGTGAGCAGTTCTTC
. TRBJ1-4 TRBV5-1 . CASSLAGGGGEKLFF TGCGCCAGCAGCTTGGCTGGAGGGGGAGGGGAAAAACTGTTTTTT
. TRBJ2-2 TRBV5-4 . CASSLQSGVSGELFF TGTGCCAGCAGCTTGCAGTCAGGGGTTTCCGGGGAGCTGTTTTTT
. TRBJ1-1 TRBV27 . CASSLYGSLNTEAFF TGTGCCAGCAGTCTATATGGGTCCTTGAACACTGAAGCTTTCTTT
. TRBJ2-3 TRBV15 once CATSGSSLNTDTQYF TGTGCCACCAGCGGAAGTTCGCTAAACACAGATACGCAGTATTTT
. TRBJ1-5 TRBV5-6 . CASSKGPQPQHF TGTGCCAGCAGTAAGGGGCCTCAGCCCCAGCATTTT
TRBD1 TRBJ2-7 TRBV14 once CASSHSGQGAIHEQYF TGTGCCAGCAGCCACTCGGGACAGGGGGCAATCCACGAGCAGTACTTC
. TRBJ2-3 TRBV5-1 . CASSLEGIGGSDTQYF TGCGCCAGCAGCTTGGAGGGCATCGGAGGGTCGGATACGCAGTATTTT
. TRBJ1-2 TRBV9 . CASSVRKGYTF TGTGCCAGCAGCGTACGGAAGGGCTACACCTTC
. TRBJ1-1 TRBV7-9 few CASSLGYGTEAFF TGTGCCAGCAGCTTGGGGTACGGCACTGAAGCTTTCTTT
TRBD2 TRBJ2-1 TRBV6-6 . CASRAGTRAYNEQFF TGTGCCAGCAGGGCCGGGACTAGAGCCTACAATGAGCAGTTCTTC
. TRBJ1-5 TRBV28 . CASRRLRDYSNQPQHF TGTGCCAGCAGGCGTCTCAGGGACTATAGCAATCAGCCCCAGCATTTT
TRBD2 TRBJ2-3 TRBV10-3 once CAISESTSGVADTQYF TGTGCCATCAGTGAGTCAACTAGCGGGGTTGCAGATACGCAGTATTTT
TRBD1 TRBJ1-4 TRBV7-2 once CASSPDRGRGEKLFF TGTGCCAGCAGCCCAGACAGGGGGCGCGGTGAAAAACTGTTTTTT
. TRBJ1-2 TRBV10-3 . CAISESGGRGGYTF TGTGCCATCAGTGAGTCGGGGGGCCGGGGTGGCTACACCTTC
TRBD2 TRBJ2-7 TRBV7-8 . CASSLETSGGYEQYF TGTGCCAGCAGCTTAGAGACTAGCGGGGGCTACGAGCAGTACTTC
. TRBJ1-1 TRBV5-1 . CASSVTSRYTEAFF TGCGCCAGCAGCGTGACCAGTAGGTACACTGAAGCTTTCTTT
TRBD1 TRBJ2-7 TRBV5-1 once CASSPTGQGFYEQYF TGCGCCAGCAGCCCGACGGGACAGGGGTTCTACGAGCAGTACTTC
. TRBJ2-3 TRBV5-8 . CASSLGIRTDTQYF TGTGCCAGCAGCTTGGGTATAAGGACAGATACGCAGTATTTT
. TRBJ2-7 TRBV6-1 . CASTSGSRLEQYF TGTGCCAGCACGAGCGGTAGTCGTTTAGAGCAGTACTTC
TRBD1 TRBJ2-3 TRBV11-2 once CASSSGQGMADTQYF TGTGCCAGCAGCTCGGGACAGGGGATGGCAGATACGCAGTATTTT
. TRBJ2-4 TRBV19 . CASSIGGNIQYF TGTGCCAGTAGTATAGGAGGTAACATTCAGTACTTC
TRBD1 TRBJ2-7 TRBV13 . CASRHTGDSATYEQYF TGTGCCAGCAGACACACTGGGGACAGTGCCACCTACGAGCAGTACTTC
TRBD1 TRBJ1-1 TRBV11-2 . CASSLVADRGSTKAFF TGTGCCAGCAGCTTAGTAGCCGACAGGGGTTCGACCAAAGCTTTCTTT
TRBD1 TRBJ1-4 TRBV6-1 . CASRPTGALEEKLFF TGTGCCAGCAGACCTACAGGGGCCTTGGAAGAAAAACTGTTTTTT
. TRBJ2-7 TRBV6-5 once CASSPGALPYEQYF TGTGCCAGCAGCCCAGGAGCGCTACCCTACGAGCAGTACTTC